Sequencing of this TCR beta chain was carried out in a study of metastatic and nonmetastatic thyroid tumors. About the study: Patients with malignant and benign thyroid disease provided blood and tumor or nodule tissue, whose repertoires were compared. Study-level findings and limits: Malignant tumors reportedly showed significantly higher TCR beta diversity than benign nodules in both blood and tumor.

Nobody among the patients had been given any treatment before thyroid surgery. This clone was seen ten or more times. Its specificity is not known. As originally analysed: The distant-metastasis classifier for papillary thyroid cancer was built from CDR3 differences across clinicopathological groups. Using MiXCR, TCRdb reanalyzed the PCR reads. What appears here as the V and J calls and clone size reflects TCRdb's work, not the paper's. The repertoire holds about 52,000 clones, about a sixth seen once, with around 3% in the top ten. This clonotype originated in a female donor with papillary thyroid cancer or a benign thyroid nodule (not recorded which). Some clones in this sample may be carry-over from other donors' samples. Input material: blood.

CDR3 loop: CASSLGPFKDQFF. The CDR3 coding sequence is TGTGCCAGCAGCTTAGGGCCCTTCAAGGATCAGTTCTTC. V usage is TRBV11-2 and J usage is TRBJ2-1, with D hard to call. CDR1 SGHAT and CDR2 FQNNGV come from the germline V gene. This CDR3 is 13 amino acids long. Trimming shortened V by 1 base and J by 13 bases, and 14 bases separated the two germline ends.